A single sample is the source of the 21 T cell receptor beta chains below, sequenced in a study of blood T cell repertoires in COVID-19. Sequencing used immunoSEQ multiplex PCR; TCRdb keeps in-frame clones, though not all of them. The table has 95,000 to 150,000 clones, about four fifths seen once. The sequenced material came from peripheral blood. These receptors were collected from a man aged 55 to 70 with active or convalescent COVID-19.

The rearrangement links TRBV18 to TRBJ1-4; TRBD1 matches 12 bases. Germline CDR1 and CDR2: KGHSH and LQKENI. The CDR3 spans 16 residues. Losses at the gene ends were 4 bases for V and 2 bases for J; bases not matched to a gene: 2. CDR3 coding DNA: TGTGCCAGCTCACGGGGACAGGGGGCCACTAATGAAAAACTGTTTTTT. It translates to CASSRGQGATNEKLFF.

This chain links TRBV2 with TRBJ2-2; TRBD1 agrees at 9 bases. V lost 6 bases to trimming and J lost 5 bases; unmatched junction nucleotides: 4. This CDR3 region has 14 residues. Looked up from germline, CDR1 is SNHLY and CDR2 is FYNNEI. The CDR3 here is CASRRDRDTGELFF. CDR3 coding DNA: TGTGCCAGCAGACGGGACAGGGATACCGGGGAGCTGTTTTTT.

The rearrangement links TRBV5-4 to TRBJ2-5; D is perhaps TRBD1 (6 bases). The CDR3 runs 15 residues. Trimming removed 4 bases from V and 2 bases from J, with 15 bases in between. CDR1 is SGHNT and CDR2 is YYREEE in the germline V gene (reference sequence). The DNA for the CDR3 is TGTGCCAGCAGCCCGACCCCCAGGGGACAAGAGACCCAGTACTTC. It specifies CASSPTPRGQETQYF. The whole variable domain, remainder taken from reference TRBV5-4 and TRBJ2-5, is ETGVTQSPTHLIKTRGQQVTLRCSSQSGHNTVSWYQQALGQGPQFIFQYYREEENGRGNFPPRFSGLQFPNYSSELNVNALELDDSALYLCASSPTPRGQETQYFGPGTRLLVL.

The chain joins TRBV4-3 to TRBJ1-6; D unresolved. V was clipped by 1 base and J by 9 bases, with 7 bases between them. This CDR3 region has 13 residues. Germline loops: CDR1 LGHNA, CDR2 YSLEER. The CDR3 region is CASSQARVSPLHF. The CDR3 DNA sequence: TGCGCCAGCAGCCAAGCGCGGGTTTCACCCCTCCACTTT.

The chain recombines TRBV3-1 (or the pseudogene TRBV3-2) with TRBJ1-5; the D gene is possibly TRBD1 (5 bases). This CDR3 comprises 14 residues. Germline CDR1 reads LGHDT; CDR2 reads YNNKEL (reference sequence). V was pared by 3 bases and J by 7 bases, with 13 bases between. This CDR3 is CASSQRGGNQPQHF. Written as DNA, the CDR3 is TGTGCCAGCAGCCAGAGGGGAGGGAACCAGCCCCAGCATTTT.

This clone was seen a few times. J is TRBJ2-7 and V is TRBV2; no firm D call. V lost 2 bases, J lost 4 bases, and 6 bases lay in between. Germline loops: CDR1 SNHLY, CDR2 FYNNEI. The CDR3 spans 12 residues. The CDR3 coding sequence is TGTGCCAGCAGTGAAATCCCGTACGAGCAGTACTTC. This encodes CASSEIPYEQYF.

The chain carries TRBV7-9 and TRBJ2-3, with D possibly being TRBD2 (5 bases). This CDR3 comprises 15 residues. From germline, CDR1 is SEHNR and CDR2 FQNEAQ (reference sequence). The ends were cut back, 2 bases at V and 0 bases at J, with 9 bases in the middle. CDR3 sequence (DNA): TGTGCCAGCAGCTTACGGACTTCTAGCACAGATACGCAGTATTTT. It translates to CASSLRTSSTDTQYF.

The rearrangement links TRBV25-1 to TRBJ2-1; 13 nucleotides align to TRBD2. V lost 4 bases and J lost 6; bases outside the gene matches: 3. The CDR3 runs to 15 residues. Germline V gene sequence: CDR1 MGHDK, CDR2 SYGVNS. CDR3 residues: CASSGGTSGINEQFF. The CDR3 DNA follows: TGTGCCAGCAGTGGGGGGACTAGCGGGATCAATGAGCAGTTCTTC.

The V and J genes are TRBV3-1 (or the pseudogene TRBV3-2) and TRBJ2-5; D might be TRBD2 (5 bases). Trimming shortened V by 4 bases and J by 4 bases, and 13 bases separated the two germline ends. CDR3 size: 14 residues. Germline CDR1 LGHDT, CDR2 YNNKEL (reference sequence). The CDR3 DNA sequence: TGTGCCAGCAGCCCCCGGGGAAGTGCAGAGACCCAGTACTTC. It yields the protein CASSPRGSAETQYF.

The rearrangement joins TRBV7-9 to TRBJ1-1, with a weak D call TRBD1 (5 bases). This CDR3 comprises 14 residues. Trimming removed 5 bases at V and 5 bases at J, with 15 bases between. Germline CDR1 and CDR2: SEHNR and FQNEAQ (reference sequence). CDR3 protein: CASSRNFQGTEAFF. In DNA form, the CDR3 reads TGTGCCAGCAGCCGCAACTTTCAGGGAACTGAAGCTTTCTTT.

CDR3 in DNA: TGTGCCAGCAGCTCGGGACAGGTTAATGAGCAGTTCTTC. Translated, it gives CASSSGQVNEQFF. The V and J genes are TRBV7-9 and TRBJ2-1; TRBD1 matches 8 bases. With 4 bases clipped from V and 7 bases from J, the junction kept 3 bases outside the gene matches. This CDR3 comprises 13 residues. In germline, CDR1 is SEHNR, CDR2 FQNEAQ (reference sequence).

The chain recombines TRBV23-1 with TRBJ2-2, with D perhaps assigned TRBD1 or TRBD2 (10 bases each). TRBV23-1 is an open reading frame whose function is uncertain. Trimming shortened V by 6 bases and J by 5 bases, and 28 bases separated the two germline ends. The CDR3 covers 19 residues. CDR3 coding DNA: TGCGCCAGCAGCCACGACAGGGGGCCTAGCGGGAGAAGGACCGGGGAGCTGTTTTTT. Its translation is CASSHDRGPSGRRTGELFF.

V usage is TRBV7-7 and J usage is TRBJ2-2; perhaps TRBD2 as D (5 bases). The CDR3 sequence is 14 residues long. V lost 7 bases to trimming and J lost 1 base, with 10 bases between them. Germline CDR1 and CDR2: SSHAT and FNYEAQ (reference sequence). CDR3 sequence: CASNPGKNTGELFF. The CDR3 region has the DNA TGTGCCAGCAATCCGGGGAAGAACACCGGGGAGCTGTTTTTT.

The rearrangement uses TRBV7-2 and TRBJ2-5, with unresolved D. The CDR3 is made up of 13 amino acids. From germline, CDR1 is SGHTA and CDR2 FQGNSA. V lost 4 bases, J lost 1 base, and 7 bases lay in between. The CDR3 loop reads CASSSIFQETQYF. The CDR3 DNA follows: TGTGCCAGCAGCTCTATCTTCCAAGAGACCCAGTACTTC. The full variable domain, with the rest looked up from reference TRBV7-2 and TRBJ2-5, is GAGVSQSPSNKVTEKGKDVELRCDPISGHTALYWYRQSLGQGLEFLIYFQGNSAPDKSGLPSDRFSAERTGGSVSTLTIQRTQQEDSAVYLCASSSIFQETQYFGPGTRLLVL.

The chain recombines TRBV11-2 with TRBJ1-3, with TRBD1 as a possible D gene (5 bases). V shed 5 bases and J shed 4 bases, with 21 bases lying between them. Germline CDR1 SGHAT, CDR2 FQNNGV. CDR3 length: 17 amino acids. The CDR3 spells CASSLGRGSYSGNTIYF. The CDR3 DNA follows: TGTGCCAGCAGCCTGGGGAGGGGCTCCTATTCCGGAAACACCATATATTTT.

This chain connects TRBV24-1 to TRBJ2-2; TRBD2 matches at 7 bases. Germline V gene data show CDR1 as KGHDR and CDR2 as SFDVKD. The CDR3 consists of 17 residues. V gave up 3 bases and J gave up 4 bases; unmatched junction bases: 10. The CDR3 bases are TGTGCCACCAGTGATCCTCGGGGAGGGGTGGGCACCGGGGAGCTGTTTTTT. Its translation is CATSDPRGGVGTGELFF.

This clone occurred once. The chain employs TRBV2 and TRBJ1-1; 7 bases are a match to TRBD1. Per the germline V gene, CDR1 is SNHLY and CDR2 is FYNNEI. This CDR3 has 14 residues. Trimming removed 3 bases from V and 7 bases from J; junction bases left unmatched: 8. In DNA, the CDR3 is TGTGCCAGCAGTGAGTCCCGACAGGGAGGTGAAGCTTTCTTT. Translated: CASSESRQGGEAFF.

This clone appeared many times. The J gene is TRBJ1-3, the V gene TRBV2; D is uncertain. The V and J ends lost 6 bases and 3 bases respectively, with 15 bases between them. Per germline, CDR1 SNHLY and CDR2 FYNNEI. The CDR3 contains 15 residues. In nucleotides, the CDR3 is TGTGCCAGCAGCCTCCGAGCGGCGGGTGGAAACACCATATATTTT. Translated: CASSLRAAGGNTIYF.

V is TRBV2 and J is TRBJ2-1; D uncertain. Germline loops: CDR1 SNHLY, CDR2 FYNNEI. Trimming left V 4 bases short and J 1 base short, with 8 bases between. The CDR3 extends over 14 amino acids. Here the CDR3 reads CASSGPLSYNEQFF. In DNA form, the CDR3 reads TGTGCCAGCAGTGGTCCGCTATCCTACAATGAGCAGTTCTTC.

The rearrangement links TRBV7-9 to TRBJ2-3, with 8 positions matching TRBD1. This CDR3 region has 15 residues. V was clipped by 6 bases and J by 6 bases; unmatched bases: 11. The germline CDR1 and CDR2 sequences are SEHNR and FQNEAQ (reference sequence). In nucleotides, the CDR3 is TGTGCCAGCAGGTCGTTACAGGGGGATCGGGATACGCAGTATTTT. This sequence encodes CASRSLQGDRDTQYF.

V is TRBV5-4 and J is TRBJ1-2; 7 bases map to TRBD1. This CDR3 is 14 amino acids long. Germline V gene sequence: CDR1 SGHNT, CDR2 YYREEE (reference sequence). V lost 5 bases to trimming and J lost 4 bases; unmatched junction nucleotides: 8. The CDR3 DNA sequence: TGTGCCAGCAGTCCATTCAGACAGGGCTATGGCTACACCTTC. This sequence encodes CASSPFRQGYGYTF.